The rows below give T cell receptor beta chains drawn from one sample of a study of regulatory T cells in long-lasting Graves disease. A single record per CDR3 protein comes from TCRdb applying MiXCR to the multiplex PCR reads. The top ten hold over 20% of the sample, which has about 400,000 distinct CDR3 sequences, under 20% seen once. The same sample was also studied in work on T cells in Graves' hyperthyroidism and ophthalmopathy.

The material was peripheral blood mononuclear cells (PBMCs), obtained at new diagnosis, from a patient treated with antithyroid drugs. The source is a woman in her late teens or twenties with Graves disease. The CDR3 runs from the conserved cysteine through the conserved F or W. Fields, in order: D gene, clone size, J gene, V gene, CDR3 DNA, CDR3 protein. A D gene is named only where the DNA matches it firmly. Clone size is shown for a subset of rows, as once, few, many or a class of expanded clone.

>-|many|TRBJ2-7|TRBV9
TGTGCCAGCAGGAACAGAGAAAGATACGAGCAGTACTTC
CASRNRERYEQYF
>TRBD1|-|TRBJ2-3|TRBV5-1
TGCGCCAGCAGCGGCCGGACAGGGAACACAGATACGCAGTATTTT
CASSGRTGNTDTQYF
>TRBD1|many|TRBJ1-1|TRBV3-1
TGTGCCAGCAGCCAAGCAGGGGGGAGCACTGAAGCTTTCTTT
CASSQAGGSTEAFF
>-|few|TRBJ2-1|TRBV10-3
TGTGCCATCAGTGAGTTGAGTTGGAGGGCCTCCTACAATGAGCAGTTCTTC
CAISELSWRASYNEQFF
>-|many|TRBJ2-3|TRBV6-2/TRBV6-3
TGTGCCAGCAGTTACGAGGGGGACTACACAGATACGCAGTATTTT
CASSYEGDYTDTQYF
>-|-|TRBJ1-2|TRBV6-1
TGTGCCAGCAGGTCGGGCCGATACTATGGCTACACCTTC
CASRSGRYYGYTF
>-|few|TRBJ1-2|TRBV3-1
TGTGCCAGCAGCCAGCTTAACTATGGCTACACCTTC
CASSQLNYGYTF
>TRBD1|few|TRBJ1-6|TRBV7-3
TGTGCCAGCAGCACCGGGACAGGGCCGAGCTCCTATAATTCACCCCTCCACTTT
CASSTGTGPSSYNSPLHF
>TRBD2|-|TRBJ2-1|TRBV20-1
TGCAGTACCACTAGCGGATTCTACAATGAGCAGTTCTTC
CSTTSGFYNEQFF
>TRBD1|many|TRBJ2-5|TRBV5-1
TGCGCCAGCAGCTTGGGGACAGGGAACCAAGAGACCCAGTACTTC
CASSLGTGNQETQYF
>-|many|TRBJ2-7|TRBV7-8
TGTGCCAGCAGCTTCAAACTACGCTACGAGCAGTACTTC
CASSFKLRYEQYF
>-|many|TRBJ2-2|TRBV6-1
TGTGCCAGCAGATTTGGGGGCACGGGCGGGGAGCTGTTTTTT
CASRFGGTGGELFF
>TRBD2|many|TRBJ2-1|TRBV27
TGTGCCAGCCTGACTAGCGGGAGACCGGATGAGCAGTTCTTC
CASLTSGRPDEQFF
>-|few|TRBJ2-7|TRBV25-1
TGTGCCAGCAGTGACCGGGATTACGAGCAGTACTTC
CASSDRDYEQYF
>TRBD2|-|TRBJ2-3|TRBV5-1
TGTGCCAGCAGCCCGCGGGGGGAGGCCCCCCCAGATACGCAGTATTTT
CASSPRGEAPPDTQYF